This T cell receptor beta chain comes out of a study of neurological immune-mediated disorders. Details on this clonotype: As yet, its antigen is unknown.

This CDR3 is 15 amino acids long. V dropped 4 bases and J dropped 1 base, with 12 bases sitting between them. Germline CDR1 is LGHDT and CDR2 is YNNKEL (reference sequence). TCRdb re-called the 5' RACE reads with MiXCR, one entry per CDR3 protein. The sample holds tens of thousands of distinct CDR3 sequences, approximately 3% seen once. Study-wide results and caveats: Among 34 multiple sclerosis patients, phylogenetic grouping put the repertoires of 18 into a single related-CDR3 cluster, a possible signature.

The clonotype was recovered from a woman aged 45-65 years with multiple sclerosis. Sequenced: PBMCs. V and J are TRBV3-1 and TRBJ2-3; no reliable D call. CDR3 bases: TGTGCCAGCAGCCGAAGTTCGCCGGGCACAGATACGCAGTATTTT. Translating it yields CASSRSSPGTDTQYF.